The 11 T cell receptor beta chains below were found in one sample sequenced in a study of cytomegalovirus exposure and HLA in healthy donors (dated by TCRdb to between 2016 and 2019). Library creation used the immunoSEQ multiplex PCR assay. The multiplex PCR relied on a mix of 60 forward primers for TCR Vbeta segments and 13 reverse primers for TCR Jbeta segments. Not all clones reach the TCRdb copy of this immuneACCESS table, which keeps in-frame sequences only. Checked studies attribute under half of the gap to unresolved V genes and leave the rest unexplained. Recorded for this sample are about 140,000 clones; roughly four fifths of them occurred a single time. The ten largest clones represent around 4.1% of the sample. Sequencing was performed on PBMCs. The origin of the receptors is a man aged 40-55 years in good health and CMV-seropositive.

J is TRBJ2-1 and V is TRBV30; tentative D call: TRBD2 (6 bases). The V gene lost 2 bases and the J gene lost 5 bases, with 13 bases spanning the gap. Looked up from germline, CDR1 is GTSNPN and CDR2 is SVGIG (reference sequence). The CDR3 covers 14 residues. CDR3 loop: CAWSPYPGDNEQFF. The CDR3 coding sequence is TGTGCCTGGAGTCCTTACCCGGGAGACAATGAGCAGTTCTTC.

This clone occurred a few times. The chain couples TRBV4-3 to TRBJ1-5; D gene unclear. The CDR3 consists of 15 residues. The germline V gene has CDR1 LGHNA and CDR2 YSLEER. Trimming stripped 0 bases from V and 7 bases from J, with 13 bases between. The CDR3 protein is CASSQDLRWRQPQHF. The CDR3 region has the DNA TGCGCCAGCAGCCAAGATCTTAGGTGGAGGCAGCCCCAGCATTTT.

The chain uses TRBV2 and TRBJ1-1, with 8 bases identical to TRBD1. The CDR3 loop spans 17 amino acids. In germline, CDR1 is SNHLY, CDR2 FYNNEI. V gave up 4 bases and J gave up 6 bases; unmatched junction bases: 16. The CDR3 protein is CASSGGDRTLYGAEAFF. The CDR3 DNA reads TGTGCCAGCAGTGGAGGGGACAGGACCCTTTACGGGGCTGAAGCTTTCTTT.

The rearrangement links TRBV4-1 to TRBJ2-5; perhaps TRBD1 as D (5 bases). The germline V gene has CDR1 MGHRA and CDR2 YSYEKL. CDR3 length equals 13 residues. Deletions cut 3 bases from V and 5 bases from J, with 10 bases between. Here the CDR3 DNA reads TGCGCCAGCAGCCAGCAGGGAACTGAGACCCAGTACTTC. It codes for CASSQQGTETQYF.

The chain carries TRBV4-1 and TRBJ2-1, with 11 bases aligning to TRBD1. CDR3 size: 15 residues. Trimming took 6 bases from V and 8 from J; bases not matched to a gene: 9. CDR1 and CDR2 from the germline V gene are MGHRA and YSYEKL. Written as DNA, the CDR3 is TGCGCCAGCAGGAAGGACAGGGGGCGGCCCGATGAGCAGTTCTTC. Encoded protein: CASRKDRGRPDEQFF.

J is TRBJ2-5 and V is TRBV4-1, with TRBD2 identical over 8 bases. The closer fit of TRBJ2-7 to the DNA end suggests the J call may be wrong. From germline, CDR1 is MGHRA and CDR2 YSYEKL. The CDR3 is 17 residues long. CDR3 amino acids: CASSKPLAGAKGNEQYF. The DNA of the CDR3 is TGCGCCAGCAGCAAGCCCCTAGCGGGCGCAAAAGGCAACGAGCAGTACTTC.

V is TRBV25-1 and J is TRBJ1-4; D may be TRBD1 (6 bases). Trimming cost V 5 bases and J 8 bases, with 21 bases left between them. The CDR3 is 16 residues long. From germline, CDR1 is MGHDK and CDR2 SYGVNS. CDR3 nucleotides: TGTGCCAGCAGTTTCCTATGGGGGGGGCGGAAAGAAAAACTGTTTTTT. This sequence encodes CASSFLWGGRKEKLFF.

The chain uses TRBV7-2 and TRBJ2-3, with 9 positions matching TRBD2. Trimming cost V 5 bases and J 0 bases; bases outside gene matches: 6. Germline CDR1 is SGHTA and CDR2 is FQGNSA. The CDR3 spans 16 residues. CDR3 DNA sequence: TGTGCCAGCAGCCATACTAGCGGGCGCAGCACAGATACGCAGTATTTT. Protein product: CASSHTSGRSTDTQYF. The variable domain in full, with the rest retrieved from reference TRBV7-2 and TRBJ2-3, is GAGVSQSPSNKVTEKGKDVELRCDPISGHTALYWYRQSLGQGLEFLIYFQGNSAPDKSGLPSDRFSAERTGGSVSTLTIQRTQQEDSAVYLCASSHTSGRSTDTQYFGPGTRLTVL.

This chain joins TRBV9 and TRBJ1-6; unclear D gene. V lost 0 bases and J 8 bases, leaving 12 bases between the germline ends. Germline lookup yields CDR1 SGDLS and CDR2 YYNGEE. The CDR3 is 15 amino acids. CDR3 protein: CASSVEQAPYSPLHF. DNA of the CDR3: TGTGCCAGCAGCGTAGAGCAGGCCCCTTATTCACCCCTCCACTTT. The variable domain in full, with the rest retrieved from reference TRBV9 and TRBJ1-6, is DSGVTQTPKHLITATGQRVTLRCSPRSGDLSVYWYQQSLDQGLQFLIQYYNGEERAKGNILERFSAQQFPDLHSELNLSSLELGDSALYFCASSVEQAPYSPLHFGNGTRLTVT.

V and J are TRBV6-1 and TRBJ2-7; 7 bases agree with TRBD2. Trimming at V came to 5 bases and at J to 0 bases, leaving 7 bases not matched to a gene. Germline V gene data show CDR1 as MNHNS and CDR2 as SASEGT. The CDR3 extends over 15 amino acids. The CDR3 nucleotides are TGTGCCAGCAGTCCTAGCGGCGGGGTCTCCTACGAGCAGTACTTC. This codes for CASSPSGGVSYEQYF.

This sequence joins TRBV18 and TRBJ1-1; maybe TRBD1 (6 bases). Germline CDR1 and CDR2: KGHSH and LQKENI. Trimming left V 6 bases short and J 1 base short, with 15 bases between. The CDR3 has 15 residues. The CDR3 protein is CASSQTGIANTEAFF. The CDR3 bases are TGTGCCAGCTCCCAGACAGGAATAGCGAACACTGAAGCTTTCTTT.